This T cell receptor beta chain was sequenced for a study of somatic mutations in cytotoxic T cells in rheumatoid arthritis. Study-level information: Flow cytometric sorting isolated some V beta antibody-stained T-cell populations at nearly 100% purity, and among them were V beta1+ cells that underwent TCRB sequencing. Findings of the study overall: Clonality of CD8+ cells rose with age in rheumatoid arthritis patients but not healthy controls. With about 60 patients examined, 7 or 8 had a largest CD8+ clone exceeding 20% of CD8+ cells.

The length of the CDR3 is 14 residues. With V trimmed by 6 bases and J by 5 bases, 7 bases remained unmatched. Germline V gene data show CDR1 as MNHNY and CDR2 as SVGAGI (reference sequence). In the original processing: When patient CD8+ clones larger than 1% were compared with published virus-specific TCRB sequences, few matched. Libraries were prepared by immunoSEQ multiplex PCR; TCRdb keeps only in-frame clonotypes and omits some of them. V and J calls and clone size follow that table, whereas D and trimming were derived from the DNA. The data show roughly 700 clones, 60% to 85% seen once. This clone occurred a few times. Its antigen is unknown.

The source of this sequence is a man aged 65 to 79 with rheumatoid arthritis. The sample taken for sequencing was synovial fluid. This chain uses TRBV6-6 with TRBJ1-2; TRBD1 matches at 9 bases. The CDR3 region is CASRAGTGKYGYTF. In DNA form, the CDR3 reads TGTGCCAGCAGGGCCGGGACAGGGAAGTATGGCTACACCTTC.